Each of the 30 T cell receptor beta chains below was sequenced from the same sample in a study of blood T cell repertoires in COVID-19 (dated by TCRdb to about 2020). The receptor library was made with the immunoSEQ multiplex PCR assay. TCRdb obtained this table from immuneACCESS and retained in-frame rearrangements with V and J assigned. These tables miss some clones; where compared with another copy, unresolved V genes account for less than half of the shortfall, and the remainder is unexplained. The sample table shows about 240,000 clones, and around 80% are seen once. The ten largest clonotypes hold 3.4% of the sample. The sequenced material came from peripheral blood. The receptors come from a woman between 18 and 30 years old with acute or convalescent COVID-19.

In this sample, this clone turned up once. The rearrangement joins TRBV10-3 to TRBJ2-3; perhaps TRBD2 as D (6 bases). The CDR3 is 15 amino acids. The germline V gene has CDR1 ENHRY and CDR2 SYGVKD. The V end lost 2 bases, the J end lost 6 bases, and 15 bases lay between the germline ends. The CDR3 sequence: CAISERDSPLDTQYF. The CDR3, as DNA: TGTGCCATCAGTGAGCGGGACTCCCCACTTGATACGCAGTATTTT.

This chain joins TRBV5-8 and TRBJ2-3; TRBD2 matches 10 bases. Germline CDR1 is SGHTS and CDR2 is YDEGEE. The CDR3 is 16 amino acids. Unmatched junction bases numbered 7, after V lost 6 bases and J lost 0 bases. CDR3 coding DNA: TGTGCCAGCACCGTGACTAGCGGGTCTAGCACAGATACGCAGTATTTT. This translates into CASTVTSGSSTDTQYF.

The gene calls are TRBV23-1 and TRBJ2-1; 11 positions agree with TRBD2. TRBV23-1 is an open reading frame whose function is uncertain. V was clipped by 3 bases and J by 5 bases; unmatched bases: 6. This CDR3 contains 16 residues. The CDR3 nucleotides read TGCGCCAGCAGTCATCCCGGGACTAGCGGAAACAATGAGCAGTTCTTC. This encodes CASSHPGTSGNNEQFF.

The J gene is TRBJ2-4, the V gene TRBV14, with a tentative D call TRBD2 (6 bases). CDR1 and CDR2 (germline): SGHDN, FVKESK. The CDR3 covers 13 residues. V lost 4 bases and J lost 4, with 8 bases in between. As DNA, the CDR3 is TGTGCCAGCAGCCGTAGCGGTAAAAACATTCAGTACTTC. Its translation: CASSRSGKNIQYF.

This clone has a handful of counts. The V gene is TRBV18, the J gene TRBJ1-6; TRBD1 matches at 9 bases. CDR1 is KGHSH, CDR2 LQKENI, per germline. Unmatched junction bases numbered 8, after V lost 6 bases and J lost 8 bases. CDR3 length: 15 residues. CDR3 in amino acids: CASSGGTGRYSPLHF. The CDR3 nucleotides read TGTGCCAGCTCGGGCGGGACAGGGCGGTATTCACCCCTCCACTTT. Full variable domain (rest looked up from reference TRBV18 and TRBJ1-6): NAGVMQNPRHLVRRRGQEARLRCSPMKGHSHVYWYRQLPEEGLKFMVYLQKENIIDESGMPKERFSAEFPKEGPSILRIQQVVRGDSAAYFCASSGGTGRYSPLHFGNGTRLTVT.

The genes are TRBV27 and TRBJ2-1, with a weak D call TRBD2 (6 bases). Germline-derived CDR1 and CDR2 are MNHEY and SMNVEV (reference sequence). CDR3 length: 14 residues. Trimming took 2 bases from V and 8 from J, leaving 13 bases between them. The CDR3 nucleotides are TGTGCCAGCAGTTTAAAGGGAGGCGGCGATGAGCAGTTCTTC. Protein product: CASSLKGGGDEQFF.

This chain links TRBV19 with TRBJ2-1; 11 bases are shared with TRBD2. V shed 3 bases, J shed 7 bases, and the junction held 8 bases outside the gene matches. The length of the CDR3 is 16 residues. From germline, CDR1 is LNHDA and CDR2 SQIVND (reference sequence). In DNA form, the CDR3 reads TGTGCCAGTAGTATCCATACTAGCGGGAGTATTAATGAGCAGTTCTTC. Translated: CASSIHTSGSINEQFF.

The chain combines TRBV6-5 with TRBJ2-7; D might be TRBD2 (6 bases). Trimming cost V 4 bases and J 1 base, with 11 bases left between them. The germline gives CDR1 MNHEY, CDR2 SVGAGI. CDR3 length equals 14 residues. The CDR3 sequence: CASSSGTESYEQYF. CDR3 bases: TGTGCCAGCAGTTCCGGGACTGAGTCCTACGAGCAGTACTTC.

The gene calls are TRBV27 and TRBJ2-5; D may be TRBD1 (6 bases). This CDR3 comprises 13 residues. The V gene lost 3 bases and the J gene lost 8 bases, with 13 bases spanning the gap. In germline, CDR1 is MNHEY, CDR2 SMNVEV (reference sequence). CDR3 bases: TGTGCCAGCAGTTTCTCGGACAGTAATACCCAGTACTTC. This codes for CASSFSDSNTQYF.

This chain joins TRBV18 and TRBJ2-5, with D uncertain. Germline V gene lookup returns CDR1 KGHSH and CDR2 LQKENI. Trimming took off 3 bases at V and 1 base at J, with 6 bases between the two ends. The CDR3 has 13 residues. CDR3 DNA sequence: TGTGCCAGCTCACCTAACACCCAAGAGACCCAGTACTTC. This translates into CASSPNTQETQYF.

The chain uses TRBV5-1 and TRBJ2-1; D is unresolved. Trimming cost V 0 bases and J 6 bases, with 7 bases left between them. Germline V gives CDR1 SGHRS, CDR2 YFSETQ. The CDR3 covers 13 residues. CDR3 DNA: TGCGCCAGCAGCTTGGCCGGGTTCAATGAGCAGTTCTTC. Protein sequence: CASSLAGFNEQFF.

This chain joins TRBV3-1 (or the pseudogene TRBV3-2) and TRBJ2-6; D ambiguous. Germline CDR1 reads LGHDT; CDR2 reads YNNKEL (reference sequence). This CDR3 has 18 residues. V was pared by 4 bases and J by 0 bases, with 16 bases between. In DNA, the CDR3 is TGTGCCAGCAGCCCGACCCCGGCTACTAACTCTGGGGCCAACGTCCTGACTTTC. It encodes CASSPTPATNSGANVLTF.

This clone turned up a few times. The chain is built from TRBV6-2 or TRBV6-3 and TRBJ2-3, with 12 bases lining up with TRBD2. CDR1 MNHEY and CDR2 SVGEGT come from the germline V gene. CDR3 length equals 17 residues. With V trimmed by 4 bases and J by 9 bases, 14 bases remained unmatched. For the CDR3, the DNA is TGTGCCAGCAGTTCCAGCTCTCTAGCGGGAGGGCCGGGGACGCAGTATTTT. This codes for CASSSSSLAGGPGTQYF.

The chain carries TRBV6-5 and TRBJ1-2; D may be TRBD1 (6 bases). Deletions cut 7 bases from V and 5 bases from J, with 11 bases between. The CDR3 is made up of 12 amino acids. CDR1 is MNHEY and CDR2 is SVGAGI in the germline V gene. In DNA, the CDR3 is TGTGCCAGCACGGACAGAGTGTATGGCTACACCTTC. This encodes CASTDRVYGYTF.

The rearrangement uses TRBV5-5 and TRBJ2-4; D is perhaps TRBD2 (5 bases). The CDR3 covers 14 residues. With 7 bases removed from V and 0 bases from J, the gap between germline ends came to 11 bases. Germline V lookup: CDR1 SGHKS, CDR2 YYEKEE (reference sequence). Written as DNA, the CDR3 is TGTGCCAGCGGAGCGGAACTAGCCAAAAACATTCAGTACTTC. Protein: CASGAELAKNIQYF. Full variable domain (outside the CDR3, taken from reference TRBV5-5 and TRBJ2-4): DAGVTQSPTHLIKTRGQQVTLRCSPISGHKSVSWYQQVLGQGPQFIFQYYEKEERGRGNFPDRFSARQFPNYSSELNVNALLLGDSALYLCASGAELAKNIQYFGAGTRLSVL.

The chain employs TRBV7-9 and TRBJ1-4; weak D call: TRBD1 (5 bases). Between the trimmed V and J ends, which lost 5 bases and 4 bases, there was a span of 23 bases. CDR1 and CDR2 (germline): SEHNR, FQNEAQ (reference sequence). The CDR3 spans 18 residues. CDR3 region: CASSLSGGSGSFNEKLFF. The CDR3 nucleotides read TGTGCCAGCAGCCTCTCTGGAGGGTCAGGGAGTTTTAATGAAAAACTGTTTTTT.

J is TRBJ1-1 and V is TRBV2; D is unresolved. Germline values: CDR1 SNHLY, CDR2 FYNNEI. The CDR3 extends over 13 amino acids. V lost 8 bases, J lost 1 base, and 11 bases lay in between. Written as DNA, the CDR3 is TGTGCCAGCTTTGCCAATAGGAACACTGAAGCTTTCTTT. Residues: CASFANRNTEAFF.

J is TRBJ2-7 and V is TRBV7-9; D uncertain. CDR1 is SEHNR and CDR2 is FQNEAQ in the germline V gene (reference sequence). The CDR3 has 16 amino acids. V shed 4 bases and J shed 1 base, with 17 bases lying between them. The CDR3 loop reads CASSYMTLSGSYEQYF. The CDR3, as DNA: TGTGCCAGCAGCTACATGACACTTAGTGGATCCTACGAGCAGTACTTC. The full variable domain, with the rest looked up from reference TRBV7-9 and TRBJ2-7, is DTGVSQNPRHKITKRGQNVTFRCDPISEHNRLYWYRQTLGQGPEFLTYFQNEAQLEKSRLLSDRFSAERPKGSFSTLEIQRTEQGDSAMYLCASSYMTLSGSYEQYFGPGTRLTVT.

This chain links TRBV12-5 with TRBJ2-5, with 10 nucleotides matching TRBD1. J gave up 2 bases and V 10 bases, and 10 bases lay outside the gene matches. Germline assignment: CDR1 LGHNT and CDR2 FRNRAP. The CDR3 is 15 amino acids. CDR3 in amino acids: CANLSDRGFQETQYF. In nucleotides, the CDR3 is TGTGCTAACTTGTCGGACAGGGGGTTTCAAGAGACCCAGTACTTC. Variable domain in full (rest from reference TRBV12-5 and TRBJ2-5): DARVTQTPRHKVTEMGQEVTMRCQPILGHNTVFWYRQTMMQGLELLAYFRNRAPLDDSGMPKDRFSAEMPDATLATLKIQPSEPRDSAVYFCANLSDRGFQETQYFGPGTRLLVL.

The chain has TRBV3-1 (or the pseudogene TRBV3-2) and TRBJ1-3; D uncertain. The V end was cut by 4 bases, the J end by 2 bases, with 18 bases between. Germline lookup yields CDR1 LGHDT and CDR2 YNNKEL (reference sequence). The CDR3 runs 17 residues. The CDR3 DNA reads TGTGCCAGCAGCCGATTTTCGGGAGCCGGAGCTGGAAACACCATATATTTT. The encoded protein is CASSRFSGAGAGNTIYF.

V is TRBV6-5 and J is TRBJ2-2; 11 bases are a match to TRBD2. V was clipped by 10 bases and J by 1 base; unmatched bases: 2. This CDR3 contains 14 residues. The germline gives CDR1 MNHEY, CDR2 SVGAGI. The CDR3 reads CAKGTSGNTGELFF. CDR3 nucleotides: TGTGCCAAGGGGACTAGCGGGAACACCGGGGAGCTGTTTTTT.

This clone has just one count. The chain uses TRBV5-5 and TRBJ2-6; D unclear. Trimming left V 0 bases short and J 1 base short, with 14 bases between. The CDR3 extends over 18 amino acids. Per germline, CDR1 SGHKS and CDR2 YYEKEE (reference sequence). CDR3 DNA: TGTGCCAGCAGCTTGGGGCCTGCGGCTAGGTCTGGGGCCAACGTCCTGACTTTC. It encodes CASSLGPAARSGANVLTF. The full variable domain, completed using reference TRBV5-5 and TRBJ2-6, is DAGVTQSPTHLIKTRGQQVTLRCSPISGHKSVSWYQQVLGQGPQFIFQYYEKEERGRGNFPDRFSARQFPNYSSELNVNALLLGDSALYLCASSLGPAARSGANVLTFGAGSRLTVL.

This chain uses TRBV23-1 with TRBJ2-2, with TRBD1 matching over 8 bases. TRBV23-1 is recorded as an ORF, its role being uncertain. V was pared by 0 bases and J by 3 bases, with 6 bases of the junction left unmatched. The CDR3 loop spans 17 amino acids. The CDR3 spells CASSQSRPGGDTGELFF. The CDR3 nucleotides are TGCGCCAGCAGTCAATCGCGTCCAGGGGGCGACACCGGGGAGCTGTTTTTT.

The V gene is TRBV27, the J gene TRBJ1-1; possible D gene TRBD1, 5 bases. The CDR3 is 15 amino acids. The V end was cut by 3 bases, the J end by 2 bases, with 13 bases between. The germline gives CDR1 MNHEY, CDR2 SMNVEV (reference sequence). This CDR3 reads CASSFWGGRNTEAFF. DNA of the CDR3: TGTGCCAGCAGTTTTTGGGGGGGGAGAAACACTGAAGCTTTCTTT.

The CDR3 sequence: CASSRTGTSQGETQYF. Here the CDR3 DNA reads TGTGCCAGCAGCAGAACCGGGACCTCGCAGGGGGAGACCCAGTACTTC. This sequence joins TRBV3-1 (or the pseudogene TRBV3-2) and TRBJ2-5; maybe TRBD1 (6 bases). The ends were cut back, 5 bases at V and 5 bases at J, with 21 bases in the middle. The CDR3 consists of 16 residues. Per germline, CDR1 LGHDT and CDR2 YNNKEL (reference sequence).

The chain recombines TRBV12-3 or TRBV12-4 with TRBJ1-4; D ambiguous. CDR3 length: 13 amino acids. The V end lost 1 base, the J end lost 8 bases, and 8 bases lay between the germline ends. Here the CDR3 DNA reads TGTGCCAGCAGTTTAGAGCGGAGCGAAAAACTGTTTTTT. Protein product: CASSLERSEKLFF.

About this clone itself: Its ends do not fully match the called genes, so a read error is possible. This chain joins TRBV7-3 and TRBJ1-1; TRBD1 agrees at 7 bases. In germline, CDR1 is SGHTA, CDR2 FQGTGA. The CDR3 consists of 21 residues. CDR3 nucleotides: TGTGCCAGCAGCCTAACGGGACAGCCTCACCGTCCCCGGGGGATTAACACTGAAGCTTTCTTT. This translates into CASSLTGQPHRPRGINTEAFF.

The rearrangement uses TRBV4-2 and TRBJ2-1; 14 positions match TRBD2. This CDR3 spans 17 amino acids. Germline V gives CDR1 LGHNA, CDR2 YNFKEQ. Unmatched junction bases numbered 4, after V lost 1 base and J lost 5 bases. The CDR3 region has the DNA TGTGCCAGCAGCCAAGCCCCGGGACTAGCGGGAGACAATGAGCAGTTCTTC. The encoded protein is CASSQAPGLAGDNEQFF.

This clone came up a few times. The chain carries TRBV9 and TRBJ2-3; 8 positions agree with TRBD2. The CDR3 has 16 amino acids. The junction had 5 bases not matched to a gene; V was cut back by 0 bases and J by 2 bases. Germline loops: CDR1 SGDLS, CDR2 YYNGEE. CDR3 DNA sequence: TGTGCCAGCAGCGTAGACAGCGGGAGCTCCACAGATACGCAGTATTTT. Residues: CASSVDSGSSTDTQYF.

Of note for this clone: One end of the junction fails to match germline, which may point to a read error. V usage is TRBV7-6 and J usage is TRBJ2-3; D remains ambiguous. The CDR3 sequence is 12 residues long. Germline CDR1 and CDR2: SGHVS and FNYEAQ. In DNA form, the CDR3 reads TGTGCCAGCAGTTTAGCATCGGATACGCAGTATTTT. Translating gives CASSLASDTQYF. Full variable domain (outside the CDR3, taken from reference TRBV7-6 and TRBJ2-3): GAGVSQSPRYKVTKRGQDVALRCDPISGHVSLYWYRQALGQGPEFLTYFNYEAQQDKSGLPNDRFSAERPEGSISTLTIQRTEQRDSAMYRCASSLASDTQYFGPGTRLTVL.